The 21 T cell receptor beta chains listed next were all sequenced from one sample in a study of control samples from healthy donors and cancer patients. Profiled with immunoSEQ multiplex PCR; TCRdb holds only in-frame clones, not every one. The sample holds about 110,000 clones, approximately 90% seen once. The source material was blood. All receptors come from a woman between 50 and 59 years old in good health.

This clone came up a few times. The V and J genes are TRBV19 and TRBJ1-3; D perhaps matches TRBD1 (5 bases). The CDR3 runs 14 residues. Germline values: CDR1 LNHDA, CDR2 SQIVND (reference sequence). Trimming stripped 9 bases from V and 0 bases from J, with 12 bases between. The CDR3 sequence: CASGSGASGNTIYF. The CDR3, as DNA: TGTGCCAGCGGTAGCGGGGCCTCTGGAAACACCATATATTTT.

This clone was picked up one time. This chain connects TRBV30 to TRBJ2-7; TRBD1 aligns across 7 bases. CDR1 is GTSNPN and CDR2 is SVGIG in the germline V gene (reference sequence). V lost 4 bases to trimming and J lost 2 bases; unmatched junction nucleotides: 2. The CDR3 is 12 amino acids. The CDR3: CAWTGQTYEQYF. The CDR3 nucleotides are TGTGCCTGGACGGGACAGACCTACGAGCAGTACTTC.

The chain is built from TRBV30 and TRBJ2-3; D perhaps matches TRBD2 (6 bases). CDR3 length equals 15 residues. In germline, CDR1 is GTSNPN, CDR2 SVGIG (reference sequence). Trimming shortened V by 5 bases and J by 1 base, and 16 bases separated the two germline ends. The CDR3 loop is CAWGLGWEGTDTQYF. The CDR3 DNA sequence: TGTGCCTGGGGATTGGGATGGGAGGGCACAGATACGCAGTATTTT.

The chain is built from TRBV30 and TRBJ2-7; D not certain. Deletions cut 0 bases from V and 2 bases from J, with 5 bases between. This CDR3 is built from 12 residues. Germline CDR1 reads GTSNPN; CDR2 reads SVGIG (reference sequence). The chain's CDR3 is CAWSVRPYEQYF. CDR3 in DNA: TGTGCCTGGAGTGTAAGGCCCTACGAGCAGTACTTC.

This chain uses TRBV12-2 with TRBJ1-2. TRBV12-2 is a listed pseudogene. CDR3 length: 14 amino acids. CDR3: CASRHTPRCYGYTF. CDR3 sequence (DNA): TGTGCAAGTCGTCATACACCCCGGTGCTATGGCTACACCTTC.

V is TRBV9 and J is TRBJ2-6, with D hard to call. CDR3 length: 17 residues. Trimming left V 4 bases short and J 3 bases short, with 17 bases between. Germline V gives CDR1 SGDLS, CDR2 YYNGEE. The CDR3 region has the DNA TGTGCCAGCAGCTCTCGACCCGAGACCTATGGGGCCAACGTCCTGACTTTC. Protein sequence: CASSSRPETYGANVLTF.

The chain links TRBV7-2 to TRBJ2-5; 7 nucleotides line up with TRBD2. Germline loops: CDR1 SGHTA, CDR2 FQGNSA. This CDR3 spans 20 amino acids. V was clipped by 0 bases and J by 3 bases; unmatched bases: 19. The chain's CDR3 is CASSLALRASGMGREETQYF. DNA for the CDR3: TGTGCCAGCAGCTTAGCGCTGAGGGCTAGCGGTATGGGTCGGGAAGAGACCCAGTACTTC. The variable domain in full, completed from reference TRBV7-2 and TRBJ2-5, reads GAGVSQSPSNKVTEKGKDVELRCDPISGHTALYWYRQSLGQGLEFLIYFQGNSAPDKSGLPSDRFSAERTGGSVSTLTIQRTQQEDSAVYLCASSLALRASGMGREETQYFGPGTRLLVL.

V usage is TRBV15 and J usage is TRBJ1-3, with D perhaps matching TRBD1 (6 bases). The CDR3 has 12 residues. The V gene lost 8 bases and the J gene lost 3 bases, with 8 bases spanning the gap. Looked up from germline, CDR1 is LNHNV and CDR2 is YYDKDF (reference sequence). CDR3 amino acids: CATGQFGNTIYF. The DNA for the CDR3 is TGTGCCACCGGACAGTTTGGAAACACCATATATTTT.

The chain has TRBV6-4 and TRBJ2-1; 9 positions match TRBD1. The CDR3 extends over 15 amino acids. Germline CDR1 MRHNA, CDR2 SNTAGT. The junction had 3 bases not matched to a gene; V was cut back by 5 bases and J by 1 base. The CDR3 DNA sequence: TGTGCCAGCAGTCTGGGACAGGGATCCTACAATGAGCAGTTCTTC. It yields the protein CASSLGQGSYNEQFF.

The chain recombines TRBV30 with TRBJ1-2; maybe TRBD1 (5 bases). The germline gives CDR1 GTSNPN, CDR2 SVGIG (reference sequence). This CDR3 is built from 13 residues. V was cut by 4 bases and J by 1 base, with 10 bases left in between. The CDR3 nucleotides read TGTGCCTGGATCGGGGGAGGTAACTATGGCTACACCTTC. It is translated as CAWIGGGNYGYTF. The full variable domain, in which reference TRBV30 and TRBJ1-2 provide the parts outside the CDR3, is SQTIHQWPATLVQPVGSPLSLECTVEGTSNPNLYWYRQAAGRGLQLLFYSVGIGQISSEVPQNLSASRPQDRQFILSSKKLLLSDSGFYLCAWIGGGNYGYTFGSGTRLTVV.

The chain joins TRBV19 to TRBJ2-6; D call uncertain. The CDR3 extends over 15 amino acids. V was cut by 7 bases and J by 0 bases, with 10 bases left in between. Germline V gene lookup returns CDR1 LNHDA and CDR2 SQIVND (reference sequence). This chain's CDR3 is CASKMGNSGANVLTF. CDR3 DNA sequence: TGTGCCAGTAAGATGGGAAACTCTGGGGCCAACGTCCTGACTTTC.

A single count supports this clone. The V gene is TRBV7-2, the J gene TRBJ2-1; 9 nucleotides align to TRBD2. This CDR3 is 13 amino acids long. V lost 1 base and J lost 11; bases outside the gene matches: 3. From germline, CDR1 is SGHTA and CDR2 FQGNSA. The CDR3 DNA is TGTGCCAGCAGCTTAGGACTAGCGGAAAAGCAGTTCTTC. This codes for CASSLGLAEKQFF.

V is TRBV6-6 and J is TRBJ1-1; possibly TRBD1 for D (6 bases). The CDR3 runs 12 residues. V was pared by 6 bases and J by 3 bases, with 8 bases between. Germline V lookup: CDR1 MNHNY, CDR2 SVGAGI (reference sequence). For the CDR3, the DNA is TGTGCCAGCAGACAGGGAGACACTGAAGCTTTCTTT. Its translation is CASRQGDTEAFF.

This clone was seen a handful of times. J is TRBJ1-1 and V is TRBV3-1 (or the pseudogene TRBV3-2); 7 positions agree with TRBD1. V lost 4 bases, J lost 6 bases, and 8 bases stayed unmatched. CDR1 is LGHDT and CDR2 is YNNKEL in the germline V gene (reference sequence). The CDR3 runs to 14 residues. This chain's CDR3 is CASSRQGWGAEAFF. CDR3 sequence (DNA): TGTGCCAGCAGCCGACAGGGCTGGGGCGCTGAAGCTTTCTTT.

This CDR3 reads CASSVLTVSNTEAFF. CDR3 nucleotide sequence: TGTGCCAGCAGCGTCCTGACAGTTTCGAACACTGAAGCTTTCTTT. This rearrangement joins TRBV9 to TRBJ1-1; a possible D gene is TRBD1 (5 bases). CDR3 size: 15 residues. Germline V lookup: CDR1 SGDLS, CDR2 YYNGEE. The V end lost 2 bases, the J end lost 1 base, and 12 bases lay between the germline ends.

This chain links TRBV6-2 or TRBV6-3 with TRBJ1-2; TRBD1 matches 11 bases. V dropped 2 bases and J dropped 2; count of bases not matched to a gene: 4. Germline values: CDR1 MNHEY, CDR2 SVGEGT. The CDR3 runs 16 residues. CDR3 sequence (DNA): TGTGCCAGCAGTTACCTGGGACAGGGGGTGAACTATGGCTACACCTTC. It yields the protein CASSYLGQGVNYGYTF.

The CDR3 reads CASSLNLRGYTF. CDR3 bases: TGTGCCAGCAGCTTAAATCTGAGAGGCTACACCTTC. The J gene is TRBJ1-2, the V gene TRBV5-6; no firm D call. The CDR3 is made up of 12 amino acids. The germline V and J ends were trimmed by 2 bases and 8 bases, with 10 bases remaining between them. CDR1 and CDR2 (germline): SGHDT, YYEEEE. Full variable domain (outside the CDR3, taken from reference TRBV5-6 and TRBJ1-2): DAGVTQSPTHLIKTRGQQVTLRCSPKSGHDTVSWYQQALGQGPQFIFQYYEEEERQRGNFPDRFSGHQFPNYSSELNVNALLLGDSALYLCASSLNLRGYTFGSGTRLTVV.

CDR3 DNA sequence: TGTGCCAGCAGTCGACAGGGCAGGGAGACCCAGTACTTC. This sequence encodes CASSRQGRETQYF. The chain links TRBV7-9 to TRBJ2-5; 7 nucleotides agree with TRBD1. Trimming at V came to 6 bases and at J to 5 bases, leaving 6 bases not matched to a gene. The CDR3 loop spans 13 amino acids. Germline assignment: CDR1 SEHNR and CDR2 FQNEAQ (reference sequence). Full variable domain (rest looked up from reference TRBV7-9 and TRBJ2-5): DTGVSQNPRHKITKRGQNVTFRCDPISEHNRLYWYRQTLGQGPEFLTYFQNEAQLEKSRLLSDRFSAERPKGSFSTLEIQRTEQGDSAMYLCASSRQGRETQYFGPGTRLLVL.

The chain has TRBV12-3 or TRBV12-4 and TRBJ1-1; D ambiguous. CDR3 length: 13 residues. The germline V and J ends were trimmed by 2 bases and 1 base, with 5 bases remaining between them. The CDR3 coding sequence is TGTGCCAGCAGTTTAAACGGGAACACTGAAGCTTTCTTT. This translates into CASSLNGNTEAFF.

The genes are TRBV29-1 and TRBJ1-4, with TRBD1 matching over 10 bases. The germline gives CDR1 SQVTM, CDR2 ANQGSEA. V shed 6 bases, J shed 8 bases, and the junction held 12 bases outside the gene matches. The CDR3 has 15 amino acids. The CDR3 coding sequence is TGCAGCGTCAACGAAAGACAGGGGGCGCGGGAAAAACTGTTTTTT. It codes for CSVNERQGAREKLFF.

V and J are TRBV12-3 or TRBV12-4 and TRBJ2-2; unclear D gene. There are 12 residues in the CDR3. V lost 2 bases and J 7 bases, leaving 5 bases between the germline ends. The CDR3 loop reads CASSLIFGELFF. Here the CDR3 DNA reads TGTGCCAGCAGTTTAATTTTCGGGGAGCTGTTTTTT.